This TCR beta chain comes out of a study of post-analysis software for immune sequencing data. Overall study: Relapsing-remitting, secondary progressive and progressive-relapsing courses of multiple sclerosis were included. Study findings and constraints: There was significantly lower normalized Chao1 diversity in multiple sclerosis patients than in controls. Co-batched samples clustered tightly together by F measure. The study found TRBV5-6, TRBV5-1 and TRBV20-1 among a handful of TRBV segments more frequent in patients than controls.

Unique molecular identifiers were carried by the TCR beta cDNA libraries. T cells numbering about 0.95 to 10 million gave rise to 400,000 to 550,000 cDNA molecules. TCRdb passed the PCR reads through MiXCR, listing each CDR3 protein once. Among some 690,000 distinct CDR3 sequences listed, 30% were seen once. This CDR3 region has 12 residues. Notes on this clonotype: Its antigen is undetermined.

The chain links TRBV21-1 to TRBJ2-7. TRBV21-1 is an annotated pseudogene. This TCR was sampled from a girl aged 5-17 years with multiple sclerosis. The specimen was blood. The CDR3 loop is CASSKARWLQYF. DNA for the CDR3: TGTGCCAGCAGCAAAGCAAGGTGGTTGCAGTACTTC.